This T cell receptor (beta chain) was sequenced in a study of blood T cells in healthy people across ages (dated by TCRdb to the mid-2010s). Some background on the complete study: In model experiments, template switching captured about one uniquely barcoded TCR beta cDNA molecule for every two T cells. To track age-related changes in TCR beta repertoire diversity, the study relied on deep sequencing normalized with unique cDNA molecular identifiers. The donors were divided into four age groups: young (average approximately 17 years), middle-aged (about 39), aged (approximately 62) and long-lived (roughly 82). Donors of different ages were randomly distributed across sequencing lanes to avoid experimental bias. The study analyzed two additional independent replicas of 1 million unique cDNA reads from the same blood draw for two donors, one aged 18 to 30 and one aged 80 or older.

Donors were a few dozen systemically healthy Caucasian individuals from Russia aged roughly 6 to 90 years. Approximately 10 milliliters of peripheral blood were collected from each donor into EDTA-treated Vacutainer tubes. PBMCs were isolated by Ficoll-Paque density-gradient centrifugation, with at least 7 million obtained per sample. Total RNA was extracted from PBMCs with Trizol reagent, with at least 6 micrograms obtained per sample. For every donor, an aliquot of PBMCs went through flow cytometry to measure the percentages of naive CD45RAhigh/CD27high T cells. Relative to germline, V is missing 2 bases and J is missing 2 bases, with 5 bases of the junction outside any gene match. The germline V gene encodes CDR1 MNHEY and CDR2 SVGAGI. Counted from cysteine to phenylalanine, this CDR3 has 17 amino acids. Just CDR3 DNA is preserved here, 51 bases in frame from base 1. What the research found in general, with its limitations: Observed TCR beta diversity per million T cells fell roughly linearly with age, and a significant reduction was already apparent by age about 36. Total diversity estimates from one million sequenced T cells were considered lower bounds and underestimates. There was a strong correlation between observed TCR beta diversity and the percentage of naive T cells measured by flow cytometry. Because profiling used bulk unsorted PBMCs, naive and antigen-experienced compartments could not be compared conclusively. Because donor CMV infection status was unknown, age-related changes in expanded clonotypes were potentially confounded. Compared with the aged group, the long-lived group had more naive CD4+ T cells, fewer expanded clones and increased TCR diversity, suggesting age selection.

A note on this clonotype: Its antigen remains unidentified. One base away there is no much larger clone; base qualities are not given.

The method was 5' RACE. These reads were obtained on an Illumina HiSeq 2500. A second PCR of about 6 to 11 cycles was run with a J-beta primer mix and a sample-barcoded 5' primer. A template-switch 5' adaptor carrying 12 random nucleotides introduced a unique molecular identifier onto each TCR beta cDNA molecule. Each sample yielded at least 3 million CDR3-containing paired-end reads. All of the RNA was converted into first-strand cDNA using the Mint cDNA synthesis kit, with a TRBC-specific oligonucleotide serving as the primer. Following uracil-DNA glycosylase treatment, a first 18-cycle PCR with universal primers M1SS and BC2_uni_R was performed on all cDNA. The source study handled its data this way. For normalization, 1 million high-quality reads, each with a distinct molecular identifier, were randomly selected from each sample. Instead of being binned into consensus sequences, reads with shared molecular identifiers were discarded. CDR3 identification, clonotype clustering and error correction used MiTCR with a Q25 quality threshold and the strictest error-elimination algorithm. A nonparametric unseen species model using Euler transformation provided a lower-bound estimate of total TCR beta diversity. TCRdb reprocessed the public reads (quality trimming at Q25 with fastp, clone calling with MiXCR) and kept in-frame beta chains. Identical CDR3 proteins give one entry, which carries the most common genes and DNA. These V and J calls originate from TCRdb's pipeline instead of the authors' own analysis. The sample contains about 580,000 distinct CDR3 sequences, around 50% of them found a single time. The ten largest clones take up 20% to 25% of the sample.

The rearrangement joined TRBV6-5 to TRBJ2-6, and TRBD1 aligns with 8 junction nucleotides. This sequence originates from a man of 80 years or more in good health. Sequencing was done on a sample of blood. The sequence in DNA is TGTGCCAGCAGTTACGGCACAGGGGGGACTGGGGCCAACGTCCTGACTTTC. It codes for CASSYGTGGTGANVLTF.